This TCR beta chain was identified in a study of blood T cell repertoires in COVID-19. Here immunoSEQ multiplex PCR was the method, and the copy in TCRdb shows in-frame clones only, minus some. The table has a few hundred thousand clones, 80% to 90% seen once. Losses at the gene ends were 0 bases for V and 7 bases for J; bases not matched to a gene: 7. Germline CDR1 reads GTSNPN; CDR2 reads SVGIG (reference sequence). The CDR3 is made up of 15 amino acids. This TCR was recovered from a man aged 30-40 years who had recovered from COVID-19. This chain connects TRBV30 to TRBJ1-4; 8 positions match TRBD1. What was sequenced was PBMCs or T cells enriched from blood (not recorded which). CDR3 coding DNA: TGTGCCTGGAGTGTACAACGGGACAGGTTTGAAAAACTGTTTTTT. Translating gives CAWSVQRDRFEKLFF.